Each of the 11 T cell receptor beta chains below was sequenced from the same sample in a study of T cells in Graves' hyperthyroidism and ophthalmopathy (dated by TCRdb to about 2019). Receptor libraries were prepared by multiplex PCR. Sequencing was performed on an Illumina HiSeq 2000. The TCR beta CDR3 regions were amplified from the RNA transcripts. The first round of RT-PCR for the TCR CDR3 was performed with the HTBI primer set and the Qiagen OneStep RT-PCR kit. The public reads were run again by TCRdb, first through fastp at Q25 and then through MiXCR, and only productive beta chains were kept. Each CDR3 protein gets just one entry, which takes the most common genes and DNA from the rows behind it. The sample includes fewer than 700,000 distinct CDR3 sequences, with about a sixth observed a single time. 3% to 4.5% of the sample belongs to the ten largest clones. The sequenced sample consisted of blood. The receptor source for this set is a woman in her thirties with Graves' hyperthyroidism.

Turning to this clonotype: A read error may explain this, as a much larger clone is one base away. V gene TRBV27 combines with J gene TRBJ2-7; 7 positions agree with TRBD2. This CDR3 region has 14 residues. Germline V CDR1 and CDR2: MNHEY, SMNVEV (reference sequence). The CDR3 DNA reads TGTGTCAGCAGTTTGGCGGGAGCGCAGGGCGAGCAGTACTTC. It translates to CVSSLAGAQGEQYF.

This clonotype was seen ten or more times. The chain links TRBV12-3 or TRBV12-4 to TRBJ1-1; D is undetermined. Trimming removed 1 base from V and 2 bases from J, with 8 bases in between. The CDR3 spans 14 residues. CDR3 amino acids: CASSLVGHNTEAFF. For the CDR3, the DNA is TGTGCCAGCAGTTTAGTGGGTCACAACACTGAAGCTTTCTTT.

CDR3 region: CASSRGLALTDTQYF. The CDR3 DNA is TGCGCCAGCAGCCGAGGACTAGCGCTCACAGATACGCAGTATTTT. The chain uses TRBV4-1 and TRBJ2-3, with 9 nucleotides matching TRBD2. This CDR3 has 15 amino acids. Trimming took 4 bases from V and 2 from J; bases not matched to a gene: 4. Germline loops: CDR1 MGHRA, CDR2 YSYEKL.

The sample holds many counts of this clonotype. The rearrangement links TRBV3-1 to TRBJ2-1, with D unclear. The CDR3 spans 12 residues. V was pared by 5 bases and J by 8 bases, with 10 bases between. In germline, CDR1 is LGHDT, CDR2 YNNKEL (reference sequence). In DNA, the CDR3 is TGTGCCAGCAGCGCACTTTGGTATGAGCAGTTCTTC. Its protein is CASSALWYEQFF.

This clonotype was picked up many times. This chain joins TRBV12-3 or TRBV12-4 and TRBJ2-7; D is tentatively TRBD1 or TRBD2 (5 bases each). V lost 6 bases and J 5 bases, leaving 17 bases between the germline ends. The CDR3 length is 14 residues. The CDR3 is CASSLDGTPHEQYF. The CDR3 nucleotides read TGTGCCAGCAGCTTGGACGGGACCCCCCACGAGCAGTACTTC.

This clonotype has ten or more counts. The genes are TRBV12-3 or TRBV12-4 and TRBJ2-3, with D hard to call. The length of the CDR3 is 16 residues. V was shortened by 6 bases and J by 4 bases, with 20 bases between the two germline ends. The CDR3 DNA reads TGTGCCAGCAGCTTCGGGTTCTCTGGTATGGCAGATACGCAGTATTTT. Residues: CASSFGFSGMADTQYF.

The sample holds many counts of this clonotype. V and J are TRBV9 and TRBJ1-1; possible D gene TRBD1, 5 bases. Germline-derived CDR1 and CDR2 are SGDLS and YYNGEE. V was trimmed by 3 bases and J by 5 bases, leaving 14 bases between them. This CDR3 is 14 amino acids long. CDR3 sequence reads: CASSAGGFITEAFF. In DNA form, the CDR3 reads TGTGCCAGCAGCGCGGGGGGGTTTATAACTGAAGCTTTCTTT.

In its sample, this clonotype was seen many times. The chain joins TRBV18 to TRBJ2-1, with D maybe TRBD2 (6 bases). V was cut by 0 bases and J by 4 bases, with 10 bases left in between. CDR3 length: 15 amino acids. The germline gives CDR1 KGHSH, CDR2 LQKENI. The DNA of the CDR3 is TGTGCCAGCTCACCACCGTCTAGCGTATACAATGAGCAGTTCTTC. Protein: CASSPPSSVYNEQFF. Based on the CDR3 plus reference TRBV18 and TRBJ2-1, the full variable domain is NAGVMQNPRHLVRRRGQEARLRCSPMKGHSHVYWYRQLPEEGLKFMVYLQKENIIDESGMPKERFSAEFPKEGPSILRIQQVVRGDSAAYFCASSPPSSVYNEQFFGPGTRLTVL.

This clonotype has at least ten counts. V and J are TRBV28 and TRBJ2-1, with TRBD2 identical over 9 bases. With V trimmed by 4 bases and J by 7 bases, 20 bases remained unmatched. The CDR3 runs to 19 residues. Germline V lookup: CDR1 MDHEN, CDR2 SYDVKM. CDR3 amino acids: CASSSFLSGTSLTRNEQFF. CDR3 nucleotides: TGTGCCAGCAGTTCATTTCTCTCGGGGACTAGCCTCACTCGGAATGAGCAGTTCTTC. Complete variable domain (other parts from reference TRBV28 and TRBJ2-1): DVKVTQSSRYLVKRTGEKVFLECVQDMDHENMFWYRQDPGLGLRLIYFSYDVKMKEKGDIPEGYSVSREKKERFSLILESASTNQTSMYLCASSSFLSGTSLTRNEQFFGPGTRLTVL.

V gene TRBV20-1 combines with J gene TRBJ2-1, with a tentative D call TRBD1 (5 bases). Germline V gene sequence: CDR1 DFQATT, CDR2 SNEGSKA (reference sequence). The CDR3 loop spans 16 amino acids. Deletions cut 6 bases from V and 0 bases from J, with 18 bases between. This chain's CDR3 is CSAEEVRTRSYNEQFF. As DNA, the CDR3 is TGCAGTGCCGAAGAGGTGAGGACACGCTCCTACAATGAGCAGTTCTTC.

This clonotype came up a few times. CDR3 sequence reads: CASSVQGLDSPLHF. CDR3 in DNA: TGTGCCAGCAGCGTACAGGGGCTCGATTCACCCCTCCACTTT. The chain links TRBV11-3 to TRBJ1-6; 7 bases align to TRBD1. Germline trimming cut 5 bases from V and 8 bases from J; bases unmatched to any gene: 6. Germline CDR1 SGHNT, CDR2 YENEEA. The CDR3 is 14 residues long.